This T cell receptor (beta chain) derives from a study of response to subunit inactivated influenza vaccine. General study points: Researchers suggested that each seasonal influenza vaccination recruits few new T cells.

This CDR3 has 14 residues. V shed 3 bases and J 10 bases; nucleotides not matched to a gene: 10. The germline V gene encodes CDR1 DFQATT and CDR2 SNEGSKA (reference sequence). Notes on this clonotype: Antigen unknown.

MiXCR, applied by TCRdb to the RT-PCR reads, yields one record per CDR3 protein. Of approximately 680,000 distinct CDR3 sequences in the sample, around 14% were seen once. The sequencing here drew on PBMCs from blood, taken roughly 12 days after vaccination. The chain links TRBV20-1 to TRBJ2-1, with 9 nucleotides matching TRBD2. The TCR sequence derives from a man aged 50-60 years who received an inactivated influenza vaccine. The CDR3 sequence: CSASDLAGQREQFF. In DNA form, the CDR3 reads TGCAGTGCTAGCGACCTAGCGGGACAAAGGGAGCAGTTCTTC.